The 22 T cell receptor beta chains reported below all come from one sample, sequenced in a study of CD8 T cells in ankylosing spondylitis. TCRdb processed the 5' RACE reads anew with MiXCR; each CDR3 protein has one entry. Of 300,000 to 400,000 distinct CDR3 sequences listed, 9.5% to 13% are singletons. The sample consisted of blood, either unsorted or a sorted T cell fraction (not recorded which). These receptors were taken from a female donor with ankylosing spondylitis or in good health (not recorded which).

This clonotype was observed many times. This chain uses TRBV18 with TRBJ2-7; 10 bases line up with TRBD1. The V gene end was trimmed by 4 bases and the J gene end by 0 bases; junction bases not matched to a gene: 3. This CDR3 is 15 amino acids long. Germline CDR1 KGHSH, CDR2 LQKENI. CDR3 in amino acids: CASSLGQGSSYEQYF. In nucleotides, the CDR3 is TGTGCCAGCTCACTGGGACAGGGGAGCTCCTACGAGCAGTACTTC.

This clonotype was recorded at least ten times. This chain links TRBV12-3 or TRBV12-4 with TRBJ2-1, with 8 nucleotides matching TRBD1. V trimming: 5 bases; J trimming: 4 bases; junction bases outside the gene matches: 10. The length of the CDR3 is 16 residues. CDR3 DNA: TGTGCCAGCAGTACCCATCAGGGACAGGAGTACAATGAGCAGTTCTTC. Residues: CASSTHQGQEYNEQFF.

V is TRBV5-1 and J is TRBJ2-1, with D perhaps matching TRBD2 (6 bases). This CDR3 region has 19 residues. The ends were cut back, 3 bases at V and 0 bases at J, with 22 bases in the middle. The germline CDR1 and CDR2 sequences are SGHRS and YFSETQ. The CDR3 region has the DNA TGCGCCAGCAGCTCACCTCCGGGACTTCCCCCTAGCTCCTACAATGAGCAGTTCTTC. Its translation: CASSSPPGLPPSSYNEQFF.

This clonotype showed up just a few times. Here the CDR3 DNA reads TGTGCCAGCAGCCCCGGGACTAGCGTGTACAATGAGCAGTTCTTC. It specifies CASSPGTSVYNEQFF. The chain carries TRBV6-1 and TRBJ2-1; 10 nucleotides agree with TRBD2. In germline, CDR1 is MNHNS, CDR2 SASEGT. The ends lost 6 bases at V and 4 bases at J; junction bases unmatched: 6. CDR3 length equals 15 residues.

This clonotype has a handful of counts. The rearrangement links TRBV7-9 to TRBJ1-6, with unresolved D. Per the germline V gene, CDR1 is SEHNR and CDR2 is FQNEAQ (reference sequence). This CDR3 has 12 amino acids. Trimming stripped 2 bases from V and 8 bases from J, with 4 bases between. CDR3 residues: CASSLSYSPLHF. CDR3 in DNA: TGTGCCAGCAGCTTATCGTATTCACCCCTCCACTTT.

This clonotype was seen repeatedly, ten times or more. V gene TRBV29-1 combines with J gene TRBJ2-3, with D possibly being TRBD2 (6 bases). The CDR3 loop spans 15 amino acids. In germline, CDR1 is SQVTM, CDR2 ANQGSEA. The V gene lost 2 bases and the J gene lost 1 base, with 13 bases spanning the gap. The CDR3 spells CSVESRGGGTDTQYF. The CDR3 region has the DNA TGCAGCGTTGAATCGAGGGGAGGCGGCACAGATACGCAGTATTTT.

Many counts were recorded for this clonotype. The V gene is TRBV20-1, the J gene TRBJ1-4; D is unclear. Between the trimmed V and J ends, which lost 2 bases and 0 bases, there was a span of 13 bases. Germline CDR1 is DFQATT and CDR2 is SNEGSKA (reference sequence). The CDR3 totals 16 residues. CDR3 region: CSARPQRDATNEKLFF. CDR3 bases: TGCAGTGCTAGACCCCAGAGAGATGCAACTAATGAAAAACTGTTTTTT.

This clonotype came up a few times. V gene TRBV5-5 combines with J gene TRBJ1-2, with D unclear. Trimming removed 1 base from V and 8 bases from J, with 15 bases in between. This CDR3 has 14 residues. The germline gives CDR1 SGHKS, CDR2 YYEKEE (reference sequence). The CDR3 loop is CASSLSMAERGYTF. The CDR3 nucleotides are TGTGCCAGCAGCTTGTCCATGGCAGAAAGGGGCTACACCTTC.

This clonotype was counted many times. The rearrangement uses TRBV12-3 or TRBV12-4 and TRBJ2-1; maybe TRBD1 (6 bases). The length of the CDR3 is 16 residues. The V end was cut by 5 bases, the J end by 0 bases, with 14 bases between. In DNA, the CDR3 is TGTGCCAGCAGTATGGGGACATCCGGCTCCTACAATGAGCAGTTCTTC. This translates into CASSMGTSGSYNEQFF.

A single count supports this clonotype. The chain is built from TRBV11-3 and TRBJ2-3; weak D call: TRBD2 (5 bases). Germline V CDR1 and CDR2: SGHNT, YENEEA. V was cut by 2 bases and J by 5 bases, with 11 bases left in between. The CDR3 extends over 14 amino acids. The CDR3 sequence: CASSLHGNQDTQYF. CDR3 DNA sequence: TGTGCCAGCAGCTTACACGGGAATCAAGATACGCAGTATTTT.

This clonotype was found many times. This chain uses TRBV9 with TRBJ1-5; D uncertain. This CDR3 region has 15 residues. Germline V gene sequence: CDR1 SGDLS, CDR2 YYNGEE. The germline V and J ends were trimmed by 1 base and 2 bases, with 10 bases remaining between them. The chain's CDR3 is CASSVSSGGNQPQHF. The CDR3 DNA is TGTGCCAGCAGCGTAAGTTCGGGAGGCAATCAGCCCCAGCATTTT.

This clonotype was counted at least ten times. CDR3 DNA: TGTGCCAGCAGTGATACTGGCACAGATACGCAGTATTTT. Residues: CASSDTGTDTQYF. The chain has TRBV2 and TRBJ2-3, with no clear D. Trimming pared 3 bases from V and 1 base from J, leaving 5 bases between. Germline CDR1 is SNHLY and CDR2 is FYNNEI. The CDR3 totals 13 residues.

This clonotype was picked up many times. This sequence joins TRBV12-3 or TRBV12-4 and TRBJ1-2; D might be TRBD1 (5 bases). Trimming removed 3 bases at V and 6 bases at J, with 11 bases between. This CDR3 region has 13 residues. CDR3 bases: TGTGCCAGCAGTTTGGGACTCGCGGATGGCTACACCTTC. Protein product: CASSLGLADGYTF.

This chain uses TRBV29-1 with TRBJ1-2; tentative D call: TRBD1 (5 bases). Trimming left V 3 bases short and J 5 bases short, with 16 bases between. The CDR3 length is 14 residues. Germline values: CDR1 SQVTM, CDR2 ANQGSEA. CDR3 residues: CSVDLGATRYGYTF. The CDR3 DNA sequence: TGCAGCGTTGATCTAGGGGCAACGAGGTATGGCTACACCTTC.

This clonotype showed up many times. The rearrangement joins TRBV5-1 to TRBJ2-1; 8 positions agree with TRBD2. The CDR3 runs 14 residues. Unmatched junction bases numbered 7, after V lost 5 bases and J lost 6 bases. Germline-derived CDR1 and CDR2 are SGHRS and YFSETQ. DNA of the CDR3: TGCGCCAGCAGGTGGCTAGCGGGCCCCAATGAGCAGTTCTTC. This translates into CASRWLAGPNEQFF.

The sample holds many counts of this clonotype. V is TRBV20-1 and J is TRBJ2-3; no clear D gene. CDR1 is DFQATT, CDR2 SNEGSKA, per germline (reference sequence). CDR3 length equals 13 residues. V lost 3 bases and J lost 0, with 7 bases in between. The CDR3 DNA sequence: TGCAGTGCTAGGTTGGGGAGCACAGATACGCAGTATTTT. It translates to CSARLGSTDTQYF.

This clonotype was recorded many times. The chain uses TRBV5-1 and TRBJ1-2; possibly TRBD1 for D (6 bases). Germline-derived CDR1 and CDR2 are SGHRS and YFSETQ. V lost 4 bases, J lost 5 bases, and 12 bases lay in between. CDR3 length: 13 amino acids. DNA of the CDR3: TGCGCCAGCAGCGACAGGACCCGGTATGGCTACACCTTC. Translated, it gives CASSDRTRYGYTF. Drawing the rest from reference TRBV5-1 and TRBJ1-2, the complete variable domain is KAGVTQTPRYLIKTRGQQVTLSCSPISGHRSVSWYQQTPGQGLQFLFEYFSETQRNKGNFPGRFSGRQFSNSRSEMNVSTLELGDSALYLCASSDRTRYGYTFGSGTRLTVV.

Many counts were recorded for this clonotype. The rearrangement uses TRBV7-3 and TRBJ2-3; 9 positions agree with TRBD2. This CDR3 has 16 residues. Germline CDR1 reads SGHTA; CDR2 reads FQGTGA. V lost 0 bases, J lost 2 bases, and 3 bases stayed unmatched. CDR3 nucleotide sequence: TGTGCCAGCAGCTTAACAGCGGGGGGAACCACAGATACGCAGTATTTT. Encoded protein: CASSLTAGGTTDTQYF.

V usage is TRBV20-1 and J usage is TRBJ2-3; 9 nucleotides line up with TRBD2. The CDR3 sequence is 18 residues long. With V trimmed by 0 bases and J by 1 base, 11 bases remained unmatched. CDR1 and CDR2 (germline): DFQATT, SNEGSKA (reference sequence). CDR3 sequence: CSARDMLAGKEGTDTQYF. DNA for the CDR3: TGCAGTGCTAGAGATATGCTAGCGGGGAAGGAGGGCACAGATACGCAGTATTTT.

Many counts were recorded for this clonotype. J is TRBJ2-7 and V is TRBV20-1; a possible D gene is TRBD1 (5 bases). Germline V gene data show CDR1 as DFQATT and CDR2 as SNEGSKA (reference sequence). The CDR3 has 12 residues. Trimming removed 6 bases from V and 3 bases from J, with 12 bases in between. CDR3 nucleotide sequence: TGCAGTGCCGGCACAGGAGACTACGAGCAGTACTTC. As protein: CSAGTGDYEQYF.

The J gene is TRBJ2-5, the V gene TRBV20-1; TRBD2 might be the D (6 bases). Deletions cut 1 base from V and 4 bases from J, with 19 bases between. This CDR3 contains 16 residues. CDR1 and CDR2 from the germline V gene are DFQATT and SNEGSKA (reference sequence). The CDR3 reads CSARGSAGSEGETQYF. In DNA, the CDR3 is TGCAGTGCTAGAGGTTCTGCGGGTTCGGAGGGAGAGACCCAGTACTTC.

The chain couples TRBV11-2 to TRBJ1-2, with a possible D match to TRBD1 (6 bases). V was clipped by 0 bases and J by 5 bases, with 22 bases between them. Germline lookup yields CDR1 SGHAT and CDR2 FQNNGV. The CDR3 is 18 amino acids. The CDR3 loop is CASSLDTQGSAPSYGYTF. CDR3 DNA: TGTGCCAGCAGCTTAGATACACAGGGAAGCGCCCCCTCATATGGCTACACCTTC.